The 23 T cell receptor beta chains in this list originate from one sample, sequenced in a study of T cells in Graves' hyperthyroidism and ophthalmopathy (dated by TCRdb to the late 2010s). Library generation was performed with multiplex PCR. Reads for this sample came from an Illumina HiSeq 2000. Amplification of TCR beta CDR3 regions was carried out from RNA transcripts. A first-round RT-PCR of the TCR CDR3 used the HTBI primer set with the Qiagen OneStep RT-PCR kit. The public reads were reprocessed in TCRdb via fastp at Q25 and MiXCR, keeping in-frame beta chains. Records with the same CDR3 protein are collapsed into one entry carrying the most frequent genes and DNA. The sample table contains roughly 700,000 distinct CDR3 sequences; only one count was recorded for about 15% of them. The ten largest clones capture more than 8.5% of the sample. The sample taken for sequencing was blood. The source of these receptors is a woman between 18 and 29 years old with Graves' hyperthyroidism.

Only a few counts were recorded for this clonotype. This chain links TRBV19 with TRBJ1-1; D not certain. Trimming left V 7 bases short and J 0 bases short, with 12 bases between. CDR3 length: 14 amino acids. In germline, CDR1 is LNHDA, CDR2 SQIVND (reference sequence). The CDR3 DNA reads TGTGCCAGTAACCTTGACACCTTGAACACTGAAGCTTTCTTT. Translated: CASNLDTLNTEAFF.

This clonotype came up many times. The J gene is TRBJ2-7, the V gene TRBV6-1; D perhaps matches TRBD1 (5 bases). V was clipped by 2 bases and J by 2 bases, with 13 bases between them. This CDR3 is built from 15 residues. CDR1 is MNHNS and CDR2 is SASEGT in the germline V gene. Written as DNA, the CDR3 is TGTGCCAGCAGTGAACTCCCAGACAGCCCCTACGAGCAGTACTTC. This codes for CASSELPDSPYEQYF.

The sample holds many counts of this clonotype. The CDR3 DNA reads TGCAGTGCTAGTACAGGATACGAGCAGTACTTC. Residues: CSASTGYEQYF. The genes are TRBV20-1 and TRBJ2-7; maybe TRBD1 (5 bases). Germline CDR1 reads DFQATT; CDR2 reads SNEGSKA (reference sequence). There are 11 residues in the CDR3. The V end was cut by 3 bases, the J end by 4 bases, with 7 bases between.

This clonotype was detected many times. This chain joins TRBV6-1 and TRBJ2-5, with D maybe TRBD2 (7 bases). Germline V gene lookup returns CDR1 MNHNS and CDR2 SASEGT. The CDR3 spans 18 residues. Trimming cost V 7 bases and J 1 base, with 25 bases left between them. CDR3 bases: TGTGCCAGCACCCGAAGGGGGGGCGGCGGCGGATTCCAAGAGACCCAGTACTTC. This codes for CASTRRGGGGGFQETQYF.

This clonotype showed up many times. The CDR3 bases are TGTGCCAGCAGCCCACCACAATGGGCTAGCGGGAGTGTCGAGCAGTACTTC. Translating gives CASSPPQWASGSVEQYF. The V and J genes are TRBV11-2 and TRBJ2-7; 10 bases line up with TRBD2. Germline V lookup: CDR1 SGHAT, CDR2 FQNNGV. The trim removed 5 bases at V and 6 bases at J, leaving 16 bases unmatched. The CDR3 has 17 amino acids. The variable domain in full, with the rest retrieved from reference TRBV11-2 and TRBJ2-7, is EAGVAQSPRYKIIEKRQSVAFWCNPISGHATLYWYQQILGQGPKLLIQFQNNGVVDDSQLPKDRFSAERLKGVDSTLKIQPAKLEDSAVYLCASSPPQWASGSVEQYFGPGTRLTVT.

The rearrangement uses TRBV6-1 and TRBJ1-4, with a possible D match to TRBD1 (6 bases). The CDR3 has 13 amino acids. V shed 6 bases and J shed 7 bases, with 12 bases lying between them. Germline-derived CDR1 and CDR2 are MNHNS and SASEGT. CDR3 sequence (DNA): TGTGCCAGCAGAGGGGGTGACGGTGAAAAACTGTTTTTT. Translated, it gives CASRGGDGEKLFF.

This clonotype occurred a few times. This chain joins TRBV28 and TRBJ2-7; 9 nucleotides agree with TRBD1. V lost 2 bases, J lost 4 bases, and 6 bases stayed unmatched. This CDR3 has 15 amino acids. Germline V gene data show CDR1 as MDHEN and CDR2 as SYDVKM. The DNA of the CDR3 is TGTGCCAGCAGTTTACCCGGGACAGGGCGTTACGAGCAGTACTTC. As protein: CASSLPGTGRYEQYF.

This clonotype was counted at least ten times. The chain links TRBV12-3 or TRBV12-4 to TRBJ2-1; TRBD1 is a possible D gene (7 bases). The CDR3 is 15 residues long. Trimming took off 4 bases at V and 0 bases at J, with 10 bases between the two ends. The CDR3 protein is CASSSGGTSYNEQFF. The DNA of the CDR3 is TGTGCCAGCAGTTCAGGGGGGACCTCCTACAATGAGCAGTTCTTC.

This clonotype occurred a few times. A single base separates this from a much larger clone, so it may be a read error. V usage is TRBV30 and J usage is TRBJ2-7, with a weak D call TRBD1 (6 bases). Germline lookup yields CDR1 GTSNPN and CDR2 SVGIG (reference sequence). The CDR3 length is 14 residues. CDR3 in amino acids: CAWRGALGTYEQHF. The CDR3 DNA is TGTGCCTGGAGGGGGGCCCTGGGTACCTACGAGCAGCACTTC. Looking up the rest from reference TRBV30 and TRBJ2-7 gives the full variable domain: SQTIHQWPATLVQPVGSPLSLECTVEGTSNPNLYWYRQAAGRGLQLLFYSVGIGQISSEVPQNLSASRPQDRQFILSSKKLLLSDSGFYLCAWRGALGTYEQHFGPGTRLTVT.

V is TRBV2 and J is TRBJ1-5; maybe TRBD1 (5 bases). Germline CDR1 reads SNHLY; CDR2 reads FYNNEI. This CDR3 comprises 15 residues. V was trimmed by 4 bases and J by 6 bases, leaving 16 bases between them. The CDR3 coding sequence is TGTGCCAGCAGTGTAAGGGACCCCCGAGCTCAGCCCCAGCATTTT. Its protein is CASSVRDPRAQPQHF.

The chain joins TRBV4-2 to TRBJ2-3; 7 positions agree with TRBD2. V gave up 3 bases and J gave up 1 base; unmatched junction bases: 10. The germline V gene has CDR1 LGHNA and CDR2 YNFKEQ. This CDR3 region has 17 residues. The CDR3 spells CASSHQASGLGTDTQYF. Written as DNA, the CDR3 is TGTGCCAGCAGCCACCAAGCTAGCGGTCTAGGCACAGATACGCAGTATTTT.

The V call is TRBV2, the J call TRBJ2-7; 7 bases are shared with TRBD1. The CDR3 is 14 residues long. Germline-derived CDR1 and CDR2 are SNHLY and FYNNEI. V trimming: 2 bases; J trimming: 5 bases; junction bases outside the gene matches: 6. The CDR3 protein is CASSEITGEHEQYF. Written as DNA, the CDR3 is TGTGCCAGCAGTGAAATCACAGGGGAACACGAGCAGTACTTC. The variable domain in full, with the rest retrieved from reference TRBV2 and TRBJ2-7, is EPEVTQTPSHQVTQMGQEVILRCVPISNHLYFYWYRQILGQKVEFLVSFYNNEISEKSEIFDDQFSVERPDGSNFTLKIRSTKLEDSAMYFCASSEITGEHEQYFGPGTRLTVT.

This clonotype was counted at least ten times. V usage is TRBV28 and J usage is TRBJ1-4; 8 positions agree with TRBD1. The CDR3 contains 15 residues. Trimming cost V 1 base and J 8 bases; bases outside gene matches: 6. Per the germline V gene, CDR1 is MDHEN and CDR2 is SYDVKM. CDR3 bases: TGTGCCAGCAGTTTATACGGGACAGGACGCGAAAAACTGTTTTTT. As protein: CASSLYGTGREKLFF.

The sample holds many counts of this clonotype. V gene TRBV15 combines with J gene TRBJ2-7; D gene unclear. V lost 0 bases and J 1 base, leaving 10 bases between the germline ends. The germline V gene encodes CDR1 LNHNV and CDR2 YYDKDF (reference sequence). CDR3 length equals 15 residues. Here the CDR3 reads CATSRDWEQSYEQYF. As DNA, the CDR3 is TGTGCCACCAGCAGAGATTGGGAACAGTCCTACGAGCAGTACTTC.

This clonotype was detected many times. The chain recombines TRBV10-3 with TRBJ2-1, with 7 bases fitting TRBD2. The CDR3 is made up of 17 amino acids. V trimming: 8 bases; J trimming: 8 bases; junction bases outside the gene matches: 21. Germline CDR1 and CDR2: ENHRY and SYGVKD. For the CDR3, the DNA is TGTGCCATCTCCGGGGGGAGGGACGGGAGGACCCACCATGAGCAGTTCTTC. Its translation: CAISGGRDGRTHHEQFF.

This clonotype was found a few times. The chain couples TRBV7-2 to TRBJ2-2, with 7 bases fitting TRBD2. The CDR3 is made up of 15 amino acids. The ends lost 6 bases at V and 5 bases at J; junction bases unmatched: 9. CDR1 and CDR2 from the germline V gene are SGHTA and FQGNSA. The CDR3: CASSNTGTNTGELFF. The CDR3 DNA follows: TGTGCCAGCAGTAATACCGGGACTAATACCGGGGAGCTGTTTTTT.

The chain has TRBV29-1 and TRBJ2-1, with D unresolved. Trimming stripped 7 bases from V and 5 bases from J, with 15 bases between. CDR3 length equals 13 residues. From germline, CDR1 is SQVTM and CDR2 ANQGSEA. CDR3 loop: CSASRVTNNEQFF. CDR3 sequence (DNA): TGCAGCGCGAGCCGGGTCACTAACAATGAGCAGTTCTTC.

This clonotype was picked up many times. The chain recombines TRBV30 with TRBJ2-7; no reliable D call. V lost 0 bases and J 4 bases, leaving 10 bases between the germline ends. Germline-derived CDR1 and CDR2 are GTSNPN and SVGIG (reference sequence). The CDR3 spans 13 residues. The DNA of the CDR3 is TGTGCCTGGAGTGTACACAGCCGATACGAGCAGTACTTC. Translation: CAWSVHSRYEQYF.

This clonotype occurred many times. The chain recombines TRBV6-1 with TRBJ2-5; 9 nucleotides line up with TRBD2. The CDR3 is made up of 14 amino acids. With V trimmed by 7 bases and J by 1 base, 4 bases remained unmatched. Germline-derived CDR1 and CDR2 are MNHNS and SASEGT. For the CDR3, the DNA is TGTGCCAGCAAGAGTAGCGGGAGCCAAGAGACCCAGTACTTC. This gives the protein CASKSSGSQETQYF.

This clonotype was seen at least ten times. The V and J genes are TRBV7-9 and TRBJ2-5, with TRBD2 matching over 13 bases. V shed 2 bases and J 4 bases; nucleotides not matched to a gene: 4. Germline CDR1 is SEHNR and CDR2 is FQNEAQ (reference sequence). The CDR3 covers 16 residues. CDR3 nucleotides: TGTGCCAGCAGCTTAAAGACTAGCGGGAGGTCAGAGACCCAGTACTTC. Its translation is CASSLKTSGRSETQYF. The full variable domain, completed using reference TRBV7-9 and TRBJ2-5, is DTGVSQNPRHKITKRGQNVTFRCDPISEHNRLYWYRQTLGQGPEFLTYFQNEAQLEKSRLLSDRFSAERPKGSFSTLEIQRTEQGDSAMYLCASSLKTSGRSETQYFGPGTRLLVL.

This clonotype was recorded many times. The chain is built from TRBV20-1 and TRBJ1-1; no reliable D call. The CDR3 has 10 amino acids. Germline V gene lookup returns CDR1 DFQATT and CDR2 SNEGSKA (reference sequence). Deletions cut 7 bases from V and 1 base from J, with 4 bases between. In DNA, the CDR3 is TGCAGTGGAAGGAACACTGAAGCTTTCTTT. It yields the protein CSGRNTEAFF.

This clonotype was counted ten times or more. The chain recombines TRBV27 with TRBJ2-3; 9 bases line up with TRBD2. This CDR3 region has 15 residues. Per germline, CDR1 MNHEY and CDR2 SMNVEV (reference sequence). With 5 bases clipped from V and 0 bases from J, the junction kept 3 bases outside the gene matches. The CDR3, as DNA: TGTGCCAGCAGTCCCGGACTAGCGAGCACAGATACGCAGTATTTT. Its translation is CASSPGLASTDTQYF.

This clonotype was observed many times. V is TRBV29-1 and J is TRBJ2-5; TRBD2 aligns across 7 bases. After removal of 1 base from V and 2 bases from J, the junction contained 4 bases not matched to a gene. The germline V gene encodes CDR1 SQVTM and CDR2 ANQGSEA. This CDR3 is 14 amino acids long. CDR3 loop: CSVEGGLRQETQYF. The CDR3 bases are TGCAGCGTTGAAGGGGGACTAAGGCAAGAGACCCAGTACTTC.